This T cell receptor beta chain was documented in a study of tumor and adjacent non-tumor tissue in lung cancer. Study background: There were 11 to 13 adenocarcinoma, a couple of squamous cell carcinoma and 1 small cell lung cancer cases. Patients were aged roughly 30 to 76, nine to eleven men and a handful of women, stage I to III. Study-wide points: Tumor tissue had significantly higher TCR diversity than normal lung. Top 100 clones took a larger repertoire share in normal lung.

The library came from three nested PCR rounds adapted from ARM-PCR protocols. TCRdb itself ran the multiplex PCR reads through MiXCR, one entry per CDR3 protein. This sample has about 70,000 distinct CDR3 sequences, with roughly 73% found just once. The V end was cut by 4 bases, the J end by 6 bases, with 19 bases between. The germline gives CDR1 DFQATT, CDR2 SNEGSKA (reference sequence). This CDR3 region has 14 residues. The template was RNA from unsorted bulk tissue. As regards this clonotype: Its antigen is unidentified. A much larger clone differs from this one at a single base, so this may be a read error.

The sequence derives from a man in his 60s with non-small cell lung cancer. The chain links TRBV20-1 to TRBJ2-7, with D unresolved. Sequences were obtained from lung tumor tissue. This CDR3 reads CSANGVTLSGEQYF. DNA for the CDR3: TGCAGTGCTAATGGGGTAACGCTGTCTGGCGAGCAGTACTTC.